The next 3 T cell receptor beta chains were all read from a single sample in a study of shared clonotypes between healthy human individuals. Measured with immunoSEQ multiplex PCR; TCRdb has only the in-frame clones, and not every one. The profile shows roughly 2.6 million clones, 85% to 95% of them singletons. Material: naive CD4+ T cells sorted from blood. Subset denoted: CD45RA+ positively selected. The receptors shown here come from a man aged 18 to 35 in good health.

The chain has TRBV6-5 and TRBJ2-7; 8 nucleotides match TRBD1. Per germline, CDR1 MNHEY and CDR2 SVGAGI. The CDR3 spans 14 residues. The J segment lost 9 bases and the V segment lost 6 bases, leaving 13 bases of the junction unmatched. In DNA, the CDR3 is TGTGCCAGCAGACGGGACAGGCGGGCCACCGGGCAGTACTTC. This gives the protein CASRRDRRATGQYF.

The J gene is TRBJ2-2, the V gene TRBV9; 9 nucleotides match TRBD2. V shed 2 bases, J shed 2 bases, and the junction held 4 bases outside the gene matches. The CDR3 loop spans 16 amino acids. The germline V gene has CDR1 SGDLS and CDR2 YYNGEE. CDR3 DNA: TGTGCCAGCAGCGTTTTACTAGCGGGTAACACCGGGGAGCTGTTTTTT. Translation gives CASSVLLAGNTGELFF.

This clone was recorded once. This sample includes further DNA sequences coding for the same CDR3. The gene calls are TRBV30 and TRBJ2-1, with a possible D match to TRBD1 (6 bases). CDR1 and CDR2 (germline): GTSNPN, SVGIG (reference sequence). With 2 bases removed from V and 6 bases from J, the gap between germline ends came to 8 bases. The CDR3 sequence is 12 residues long. CDR3 sequence reads: CAWSLGGNEQFF. In DNA form, the CDR3 reads TGTGCCTGGAGTCTAGGGGGCAATGAGCAGTTCTTC.